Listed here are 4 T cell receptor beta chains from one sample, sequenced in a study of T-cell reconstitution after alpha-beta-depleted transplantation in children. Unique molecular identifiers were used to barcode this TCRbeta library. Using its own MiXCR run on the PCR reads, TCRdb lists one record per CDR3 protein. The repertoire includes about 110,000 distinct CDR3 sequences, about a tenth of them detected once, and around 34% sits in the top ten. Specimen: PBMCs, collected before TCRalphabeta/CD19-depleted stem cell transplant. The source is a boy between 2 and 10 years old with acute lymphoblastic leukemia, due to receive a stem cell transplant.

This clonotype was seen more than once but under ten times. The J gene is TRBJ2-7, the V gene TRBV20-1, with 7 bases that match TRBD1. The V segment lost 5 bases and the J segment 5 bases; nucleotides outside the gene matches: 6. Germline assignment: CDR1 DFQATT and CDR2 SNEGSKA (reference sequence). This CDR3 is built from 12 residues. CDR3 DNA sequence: TGCAGTGCTCAAAAGGGGGCGGACGAGCAGTACTTC. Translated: CSAQKGADEQYF.

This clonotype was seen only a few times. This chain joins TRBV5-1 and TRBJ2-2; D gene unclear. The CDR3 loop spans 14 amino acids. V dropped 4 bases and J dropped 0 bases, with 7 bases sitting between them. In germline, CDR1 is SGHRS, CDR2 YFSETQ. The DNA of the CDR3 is TGCGCCAGCAGCAACGAAGCGAACACCGGGGAGCTGTTTTTT. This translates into CASSNEANTGELFF.

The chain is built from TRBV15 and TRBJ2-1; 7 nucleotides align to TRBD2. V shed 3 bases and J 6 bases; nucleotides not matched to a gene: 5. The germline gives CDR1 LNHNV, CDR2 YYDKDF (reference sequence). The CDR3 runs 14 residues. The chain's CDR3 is CATSRRERGNEQFF. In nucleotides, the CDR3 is TGTGCCACCAGCAGGCGGGAGAGGGGCAATGAGCAGTTCTTC.

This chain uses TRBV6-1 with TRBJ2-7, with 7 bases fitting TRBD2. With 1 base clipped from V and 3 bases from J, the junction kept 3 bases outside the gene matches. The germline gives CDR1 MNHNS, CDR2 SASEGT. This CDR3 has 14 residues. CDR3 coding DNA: TGTGCCAGCAGTGAAGGGAGCGGGATCTACGAGCAGTACTTC. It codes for CASSEGSGIYEQYF.